This T cell receptor beta chain emerged from a study of blood T cell repertoires in COVID-19. Study at large: The study drew acute and convalescent COVID-19 samples from the United States, Italy and Spain. PBMCs, B-cell-depleted T cells, or T cells were the source of the cDNA or gDNA that made up the material.

The CDR3 length is 16 residues. The germline V gene has CDR1 SGHNT and CDR2 YYREEE (reference sequence). Trimming pared 0 bases from V and 2 bases from J, leaving 13 bases between. Authors' data handling: Amplifying reference gene primers gave estimates of nucleated cell counts. Assay used: immunoSEQ multiplex PCR; TCRdb lists only in-frame clones, some missing. V, J and clone size were drawn from that table, and D and trimming were deduced from the DNA. The data contain 200,000 to 250,000 clones, around four fifths of them singletons. This sequence originates from a woman older than 75 with active or convalescent COVID-19. The chain combines TRBV5-4 with TRBJ2-3; maybe TRBD2 (6 bases). The sequencing sample was made of peripheral blood. The CDR3 coding sequence is TGTGCCAGCAGCTTGGCCCCGGGACTGTACACAGATACGCAGTATTTT. Its protein is CASSLAPGLYTDTQYF.